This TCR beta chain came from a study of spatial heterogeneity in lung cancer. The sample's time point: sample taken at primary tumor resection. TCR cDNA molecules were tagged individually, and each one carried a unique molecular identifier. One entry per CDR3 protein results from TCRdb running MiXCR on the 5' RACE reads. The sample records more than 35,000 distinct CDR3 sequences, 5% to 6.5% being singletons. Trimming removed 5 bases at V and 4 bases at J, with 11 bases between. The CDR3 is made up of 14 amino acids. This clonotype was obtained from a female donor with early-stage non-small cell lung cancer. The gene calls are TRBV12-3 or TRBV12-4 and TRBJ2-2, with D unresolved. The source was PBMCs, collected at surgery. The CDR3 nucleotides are TGTGCCAGCAGTCCAGGAGTTGGCACCGGGGAGCTGTTTTTT. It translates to CASSPGVGTGELFF.